This T cell receptor (beta chain) was captured in a study of blood T cell repertoires in COVID-19. Study at large: Whether acute or convalescent, the COVID-19 samples came from the United States, Italy and Spain. Sources were T cells, B-cell-depleted T cells, or PBMCs; the material itself was cDNA or gDNA.

Per the original data handling: Counts of nucleated cells, estimated from reference gene primer amplification, were obtained. TCRdb's copy holds only in-frame clones and misses some; the assay was immunoSEQ multiplex PCR. The DNA was the basis for D and trimming; V, J and clone size are from that table. The sample holds around 170,000 clones, around 83% seen once. V was clipped by 0 bases and J by 11 bases, with 11 bases between them. CDR3 length: 14 residues. CDR1 is SGHDN, CDR2 FVKESK, per germline. The specimen was peripheral blood. The chain combines TRBV14 with TRBJ1-6, with D hard to call. The receptor comes from a human donor in a cohort sampled during active COVID-19. This CDR3 reads CASSQDSQFPPLHF. The DNA for the CDR3 is TGTGCCAGCAGCCAAGATTCCCAGTTTCCACCCCTCCACTTT.